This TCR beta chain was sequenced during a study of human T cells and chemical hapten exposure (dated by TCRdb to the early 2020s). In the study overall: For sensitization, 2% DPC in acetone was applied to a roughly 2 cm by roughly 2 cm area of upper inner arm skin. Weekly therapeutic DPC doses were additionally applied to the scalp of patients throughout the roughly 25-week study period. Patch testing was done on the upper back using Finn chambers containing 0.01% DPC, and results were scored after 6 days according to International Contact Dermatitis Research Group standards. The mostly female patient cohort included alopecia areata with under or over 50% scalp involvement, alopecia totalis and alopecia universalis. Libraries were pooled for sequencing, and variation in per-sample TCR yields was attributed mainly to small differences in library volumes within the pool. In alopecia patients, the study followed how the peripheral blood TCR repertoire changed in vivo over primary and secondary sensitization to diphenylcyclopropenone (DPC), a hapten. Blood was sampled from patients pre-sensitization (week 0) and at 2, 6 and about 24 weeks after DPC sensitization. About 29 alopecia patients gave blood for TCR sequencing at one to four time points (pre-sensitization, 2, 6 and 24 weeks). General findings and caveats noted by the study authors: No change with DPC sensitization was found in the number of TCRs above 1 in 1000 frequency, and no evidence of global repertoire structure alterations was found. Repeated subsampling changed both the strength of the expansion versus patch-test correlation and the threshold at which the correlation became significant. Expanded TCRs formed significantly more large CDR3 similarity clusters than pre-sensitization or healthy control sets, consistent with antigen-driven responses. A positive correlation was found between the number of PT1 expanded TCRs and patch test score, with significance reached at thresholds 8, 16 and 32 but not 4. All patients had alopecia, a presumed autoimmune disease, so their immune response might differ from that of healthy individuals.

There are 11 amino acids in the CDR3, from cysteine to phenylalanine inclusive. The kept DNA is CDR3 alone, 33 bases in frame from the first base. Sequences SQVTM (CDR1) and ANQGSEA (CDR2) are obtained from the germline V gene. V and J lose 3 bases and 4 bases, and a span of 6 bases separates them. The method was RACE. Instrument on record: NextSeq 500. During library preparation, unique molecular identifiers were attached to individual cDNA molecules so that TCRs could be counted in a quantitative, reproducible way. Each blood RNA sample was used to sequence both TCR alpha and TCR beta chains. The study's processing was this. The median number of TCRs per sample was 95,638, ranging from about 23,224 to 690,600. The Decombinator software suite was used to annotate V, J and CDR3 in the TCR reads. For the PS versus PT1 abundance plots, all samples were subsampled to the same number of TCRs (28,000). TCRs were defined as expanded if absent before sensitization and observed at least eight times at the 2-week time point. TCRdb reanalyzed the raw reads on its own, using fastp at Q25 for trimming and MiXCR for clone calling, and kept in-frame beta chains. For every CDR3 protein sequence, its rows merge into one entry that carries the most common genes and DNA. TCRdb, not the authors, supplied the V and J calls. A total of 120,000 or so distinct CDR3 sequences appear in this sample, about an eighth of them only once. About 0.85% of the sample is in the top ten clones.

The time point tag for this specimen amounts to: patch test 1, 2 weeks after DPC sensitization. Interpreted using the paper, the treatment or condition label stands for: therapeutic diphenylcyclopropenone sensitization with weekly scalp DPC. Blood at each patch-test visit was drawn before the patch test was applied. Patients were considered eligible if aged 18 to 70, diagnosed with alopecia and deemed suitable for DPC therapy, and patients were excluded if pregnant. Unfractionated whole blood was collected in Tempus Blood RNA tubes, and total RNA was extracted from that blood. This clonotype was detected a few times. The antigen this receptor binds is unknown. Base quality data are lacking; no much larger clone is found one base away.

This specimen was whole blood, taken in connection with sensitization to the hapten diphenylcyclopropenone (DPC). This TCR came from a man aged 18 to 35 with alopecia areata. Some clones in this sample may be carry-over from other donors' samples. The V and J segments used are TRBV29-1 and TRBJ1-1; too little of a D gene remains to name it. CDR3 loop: CSVDGSTEAFF. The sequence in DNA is TGCAGCGTTGACGGCAGCACTGAAGCTTTCTTT.